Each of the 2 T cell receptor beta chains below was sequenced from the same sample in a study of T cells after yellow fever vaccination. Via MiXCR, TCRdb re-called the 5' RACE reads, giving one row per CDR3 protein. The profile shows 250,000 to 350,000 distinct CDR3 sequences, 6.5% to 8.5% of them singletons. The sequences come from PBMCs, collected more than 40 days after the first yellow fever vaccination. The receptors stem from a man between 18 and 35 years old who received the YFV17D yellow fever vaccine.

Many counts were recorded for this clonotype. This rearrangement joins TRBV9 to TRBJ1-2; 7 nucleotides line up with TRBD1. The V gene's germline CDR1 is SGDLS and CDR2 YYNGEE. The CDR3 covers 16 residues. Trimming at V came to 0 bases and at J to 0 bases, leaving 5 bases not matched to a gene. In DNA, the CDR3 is TGTGCCAGCAGCGTAGAGGGACAGACCTCTAACTATGGCTACACCTTC. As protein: CASSVEGQTSNYGYTF. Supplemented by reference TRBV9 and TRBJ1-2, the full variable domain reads DSGVTQTPKHLITATGQRVTLRCSPRSGDLSVYWYQQSLDQGLQFLIQYYNGEERAKGNILERFSAQQFPDLHSELNLSSLELGDSALYFCASSVEGQTSNYGYTFGSGTRLTVV.

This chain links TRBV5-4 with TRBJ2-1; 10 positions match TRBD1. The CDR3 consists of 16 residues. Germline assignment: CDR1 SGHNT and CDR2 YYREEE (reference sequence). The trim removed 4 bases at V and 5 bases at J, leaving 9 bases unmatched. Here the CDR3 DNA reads TGTGCCAGCAGCCCGACAGGGGGCGAGTATGACAATGAGCAGTTCTTC. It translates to CASSPTGGEYDNEQFF.